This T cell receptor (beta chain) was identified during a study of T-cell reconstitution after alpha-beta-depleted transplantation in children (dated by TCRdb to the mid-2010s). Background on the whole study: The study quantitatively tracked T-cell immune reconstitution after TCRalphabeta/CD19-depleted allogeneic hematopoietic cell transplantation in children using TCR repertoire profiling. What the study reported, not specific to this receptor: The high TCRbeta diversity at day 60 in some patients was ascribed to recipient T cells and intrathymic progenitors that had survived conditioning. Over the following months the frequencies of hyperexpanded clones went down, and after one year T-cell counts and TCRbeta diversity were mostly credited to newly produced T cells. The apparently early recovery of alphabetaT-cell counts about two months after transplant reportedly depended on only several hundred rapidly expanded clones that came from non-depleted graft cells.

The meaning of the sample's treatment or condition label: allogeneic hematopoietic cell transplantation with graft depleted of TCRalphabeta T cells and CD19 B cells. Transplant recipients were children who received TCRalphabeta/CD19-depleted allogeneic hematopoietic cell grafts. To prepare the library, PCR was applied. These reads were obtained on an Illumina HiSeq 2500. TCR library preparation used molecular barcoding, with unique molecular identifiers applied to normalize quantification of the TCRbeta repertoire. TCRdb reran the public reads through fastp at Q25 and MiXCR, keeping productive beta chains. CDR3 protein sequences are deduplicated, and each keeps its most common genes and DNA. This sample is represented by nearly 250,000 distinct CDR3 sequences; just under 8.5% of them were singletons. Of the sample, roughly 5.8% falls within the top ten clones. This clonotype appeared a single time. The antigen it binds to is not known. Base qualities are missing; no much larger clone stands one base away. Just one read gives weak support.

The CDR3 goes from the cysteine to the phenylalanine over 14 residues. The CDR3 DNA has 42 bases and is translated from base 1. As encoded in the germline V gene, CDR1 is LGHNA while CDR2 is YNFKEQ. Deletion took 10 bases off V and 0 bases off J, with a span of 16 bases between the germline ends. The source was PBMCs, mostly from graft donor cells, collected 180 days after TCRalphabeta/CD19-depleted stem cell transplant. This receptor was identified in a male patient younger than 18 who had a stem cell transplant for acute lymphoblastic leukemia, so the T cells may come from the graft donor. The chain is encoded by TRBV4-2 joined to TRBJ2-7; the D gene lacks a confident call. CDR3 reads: CAMGPRVLSYEQYF. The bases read TGTGCCATGGGCCCCCGGGTCCTCTCCTACGAGCAGTACTTC.